The sequence of this TCR beta chain was determined in a study of radiation and T cells in renal cell carcinoma. Study-level points and caveats: In nephrectomy-only tumors, top 100 clonotypes averaged approximately 43%, versus approximately 50% irradiated.

In the case of this clone: Its target is not known.

Regarding treatment: 15 Gy SBRT to primary tumor, nephrectomy 4 weeks later. The CDR3 is 15 amino acids. V was cut by 2 bases and J by 4 bases, with 15 bases left in between. The germline CDR1 and CDR2 sequences are SGHTA and FQGNSA. The data were produced by immunoSEQ multiplex PCR, yet TCRdb's version contains in-frame clones alone and is incomplete. This table has approximately 8,300 clones, around 53% appearing once. Sequencing was performed on tumor tissue, taken from a patient whose treatment included radiotherapy and nephrectomy. The chain joins TRBV7-2 to TRBJ2-7; a possible D gene is TRBD1 (6 bases). This TCR was recovered from a man in his sixties with renal cell carcinoma. This CDR3 reads CASSLPGVLGYEQYF. The CDR3 DNA reads TGTGCCAGCAGCTTACCAGGGGTTTTGGGGTACGAGCAGTACTTC.